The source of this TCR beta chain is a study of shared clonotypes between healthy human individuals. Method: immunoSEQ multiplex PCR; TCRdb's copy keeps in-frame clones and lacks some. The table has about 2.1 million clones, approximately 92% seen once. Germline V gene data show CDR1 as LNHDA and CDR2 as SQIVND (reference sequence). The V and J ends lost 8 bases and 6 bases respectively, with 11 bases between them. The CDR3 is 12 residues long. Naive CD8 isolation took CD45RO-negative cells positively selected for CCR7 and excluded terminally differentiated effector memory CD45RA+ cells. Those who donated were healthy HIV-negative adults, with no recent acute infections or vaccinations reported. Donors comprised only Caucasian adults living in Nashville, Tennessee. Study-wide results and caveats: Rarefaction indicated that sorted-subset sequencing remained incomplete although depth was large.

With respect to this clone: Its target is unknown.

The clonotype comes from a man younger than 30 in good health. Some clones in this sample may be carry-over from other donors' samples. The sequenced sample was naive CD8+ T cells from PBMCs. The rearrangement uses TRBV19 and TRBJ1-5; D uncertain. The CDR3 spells CASGPKRQPQHF. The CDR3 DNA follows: TGTGCCAGTGGACCGAAACGTCAGCCCCAGCATTTT.